These 32 T cell receptor beta chains share one sample of origin, sequenced in a study of cytomegalovirus exposure and HLA in healthy donors. Data came from immunoSEQ multiplex PCR; TCRdb stores just in-frame clones and leaves some out. The data hold approximately 120,000 clones, with roughly 90% observed a single time. Sequencing input: PBMCs. Receptors originate from a woman younger than 30 in good health and CMV-seronegative.

The chain carries TRBV5-4 and TRBJ1-1; D possibly corresponds to TRBD1 (5 bases). Trimming left V 4 bases short and J 6 bases short, with 16 bases between. Germline V gene data show CDR1 as SGHNT and CDR2 as YYREEE (reference sequence). CDR3 length: 14 residues. CDR3 nucleotides: TGTGCCAGCAGCCCCGTGGGGCAGACAGCTGAAGCTTTCTTT. Translation gives CASSPVGQTAEAFF. Drawing the rest from reference TRBV5-4 and TRBJ1-1, the complete variable domain is ETGVTQSPTHLIKTRGQQVTLRCSSQSGHNTVSWYQQALGQGPQFIFQYYREEENGRGNFPPRFSGLQFPNYSSELNVNALELDDSALYLCASSPVGQTAEAFFGQGTRLTVV.

This sequence joins TRBV5-1 and TRBJ2-1, with 7 positions matching TRBD2. J lost 9 bases, V lost 3 bases, and 15 bases had no gene match. The V gene's germline CDR1 is SGHRS and CDR2 YFSETQ. The CDR3 sequence is 16 residues long. This chain's CDR3 is CASSYLSRETSSEQFF. The CDR3 DNA is TGCGCCAGCAGCTACCTTTCGCGGGAGACCTCAAGTGAGCAGTTCTTC.

V and J are TRBV29-1 and TRBJ1-2; weak D call: TRBD1 (6 bases). The CDR3 runs 14 residues. Germline values: CDR1 SQVTM, CDR2 ANQGSEA. Between the trimmed V and J ends, which lost 2 bases and 3 bases, there was a span of 13 bases. In nucleotides, the CDR3 is TGCAGCGTTGAAAAAACAGGGCCGGACTATGGCTACACCTTC. Amino acid sequence: CSVEKTGPDYGYTF.

The chain couples TRBV30 to TRBJ1-1, with D perhaps TRBD1 (5 bases). V was cut by 0 bases and J by 3 bases, with 14 bases left in between. The CDR3 spans 15 residues. Germline V gives CDR1 GTSNPN, CDR2 SVGIG (reference sequence). Written as DNA, the CDR3 is TGTGCCTGGAGTGTAGGACGGGGGGGTTACACTGAAGCTTTCTTT. Translation gives CAWSVGRGGYTEAFF.

This clone was seen a handful of times. The CDR3 reads CASSQGLEYGYTF. In DNA form, the CDR3 reads TGTGCCAGCTCGCAGGGCCTAGAATATGGCTACACCTTC. The chain recombines TRBV2 with TRBJ1-2, with D possibly matching TRBD1 (5 bases). The V gene lost 8 bases and the J gene lost 5 bases, with 15 bases spanning the gap. The germline V gene encodes CDR1 SNHLY and CDR2 FYNNEI. CDR3 length equals 13 residues.

The chain couples TRBV6-5 to TRBJ1-2, with D unresolved. CDR1 and CDR2 (germline): MNHEY, SVGAGI. With 5 bases removed from V and 8 bases from J, the gap between germline ends came to 18 bases. The CDR3 contains 14 residues. The CDR3 region is CASSARVSPGGYTF. The CDR3 DNA reads TGTGCCAGCAGTGCCCGAGTGAGTCCAGGCGGCTACACCTTC.

CDR3 residues: CASSLGIQGTGEQYF. In DNA, the CDR3 is TGTGCCAGCAGCTTAGGGATACAGGGTACGGGCGAGCAGTACTTC. The V gene is TRBV7-8, the J gene TRBJ2-7, with D possibly being TRBD1 (6 bases). Germline CDR1 is SGHVS and CDR2 is FQNEAQ. Trimming shortened V by 1 base and J by 6 bases, and 16 bases separated the two germline ends. CDR3 size: 15 residues.

This chain connects TRBV9 to TRBJ2-5; unclear D gene. CDR1 SGDLS and CDR2 YYNGEE come from the germline V gene. The V end was cut by 3 bases, the J end by 3 bases, with 12 bases between. The CDR3 has 14 amino acids. In DNA, the CDR3 is TGTGCCAGCAGCGCAAGCACGGTTGAAGAGACCCAGTACTTC. It codes for CASSASTVEETQYF.

V usage is TRBV6-1 and J usage is TRBJ2-1, with D tentatively TRBD2 (6 bases). The ends were cut back, 8 bases at V and 0 bases at J, with 11 bases in the middle. The length of the CDR3 is 14 residues. Germline CDR1 is MNHNS and CDR2 is SASEGT. The CDR3 DNA follows: TGTGCCAGCGTGGACGGGAGCTCCTACAATGAGCAGTTCTTC. Translating gives CASVDGSSYNEQFF.

The chain carries TRBV30 and TRBJ1-1; 8 bases fit TRBD1. Germline assignment: CDR1 GTSNPN and CDR2 SVGIG (reference sequence). The ends lost 5 bases at V and 6 bases at J; junction bases unmatched: 5. The CDR3 runs to 12 residues. The CDR3 nucleotides are TGTGCCTGGGGACAGGGACCTGCTGAAGCTTTCTTT. Translating gives CAWGQGPAEAFF.

CDR3 nucleotide sequence: TGTGCCAGCTCACCATCTAGCGGGGGGGTGGTCTCCTACAATGAGCAGTTCTTC. Its protein product is CASSPSSGGVVSYNEQFF. This sequence joins TRBV18 and TRBJ2-1; 12 positions match TRBD2. V was clipped by 2 bases and J by 0 bases; unmatched bases: 5. The CDR3 totals 18 residues. The V gene's germline CDR1 is KGHSH and CDR2 LQKENI.

The genes are TRBV7-8 and TRBJ1-2, with D possibly TRBD1 on 5 matching bases. This CDR3 contains 15 residues. CDR1 and CDR2 (germline): SGHVS, FQNEAQ. Trimming removed 5 bases at V and 1 base at J, with 14 bases between. CDR3 in DNA: TGTGCCAGCAGCAAGCAGGGTTTTCGTAACTATGGCTACACCTTC. It is translated as CASSKQGFRNYGYTF.

The chain joins TRBV25-1 to TRBJ2-5, with 13 bases that match TRBD2. The CDR3 has 15 amino acids. The germline V gene has CDR1 MGHDK and CDR2 SYGVNS. V dropped 2 bases and J dropped 5; count of bases not matched to a gene: 2. This chain's CDR3 is CASSEGTSGVETQYF. For the CDR3, the DNA is TGTGCCAGCAGTGAAGGGACTAGCGGGGTTGAGACCCAGTACTTC.

The V and J genes are TRBV7-8 and TRBJ2-7, with 10 bases identical to TRBD2. V shed 2 bases and J 0 bases; nucleotides not matched to a gene: 4. The germline V gene encodes CDR1 SGHVS and CDR2 FQNEAQ. The CDR3 spans 16 residues. CDR3 region: CASSLRGLAASYEQYF. The CDR3 DNA sequence: TGTGCCAGCAGCTTACGTGGACTAGCGGCCTCCTACGAGCAGTACTTC.

The rearrangement links TRBV9 to TRBJ2-1; no clear D. CDR1 is SGDLS, CDR2 YYNGEE, per germline. V was clipped by 3 bases and J by 3 bases, with 4 bases between them. The length of the CDR3 is 12 residues. The CDR3 sequence: CASSADYNEQFF. The DNA for the CDR3 is TGTGCCAGCAGCGCAGACTACAATGAGCAGTTCTTC. The whole variable domain, remainder taken from reference TRBV9 and TRBJ2-1, is DSGVTQTPKHLITATGQRVTLRCSPRSGDLSVYWYQQSLDQGLQFLIQYYNGEERAKGNILERFSAQQFPDLHSELNLSSLELGDSALYFCASSADYNEQFFGPGTRLTVL.

This chain connects TRBV19 to TRBJ2-5; 7 bases match TRBD1. The CDR3 consists of 17 residues. V shed 3 bases and J 0 bases; nucleotides not matched to a gene: 10. CDR1 is LNHDA, CDR2 SQIVND, per germline (reference sequence). In DNA, the CDR3 is TGTGCCAGTAGTATCCGAGGGGGCTACCGGTACCAAGAGACCCAGTACTTC. Protein sequence: CASSIRGGYRYQETQYF.

This sequence joins TRBV7-3 and TRBJ2-5; possible D gene TRBD1, 5 bases. V dropped 4 bases and J dropped 4 bases, with 10 bases sitting between them. This CDR3 has 13 amino acids. Germline V CDR1 and CDR2: SGHTA, FQGTGA. The CDR3 loop is CASSSGRVETQYF. The CDR3 DNA is TGTGCCAGCAGCTCTGGCAGGGTAGAGACCCAGTACTTC.

The CDR3, as DNA: TGTGCCAGCACCCTGGGACATAGCAATCAGCCCCAGCATTTT. It codes for CASTLGHSNQPQHF. The chain joins TRBV28 to TRBJ1-5, with a possible D match to TRBD1 (6 bases). The V gene's germline CDR1 is MDHEN and CDR2 SYDVKM. Trimming took 7 bases from V and 0 from J, leaving 10 bases between them. The CDR3 length is 14 residues.

The rearrangement links TRBV4-1 to TRBJ1-5, with D possibly TRBD1 on 6 matching bases. This CDR3 has 17 amino acids. CDR1 and CDR2 from the germline V gene are MGHRA and YSYEKL. Trimming left V 1 base short and J 5 bases short, with 18 bases between. This CDR3 reads CASSQVPLTGKDQPQHF. CDR3 nucleotide sequence: TGCGCCAGCAGCCAAGTACCCCTGACAGGAAAGGATCAGCCCCAGCATTTT.

This chain links TRBV29-1 with TRBJ2-7; D is uncertain. The CDR3 covers 10 residues. Deletions cut 5 bases from V and 6 bases from J, with 8 bases between. In germline, CDR1 is SQVTM, CDR2 ANQGSEA. This chain's CDR3 is CSVQTVEQYF. The CDR3, as DNA: TGCAGCGTTCAAACAGTCGAGCAGTACTTC.

The chain is built from TRBV28 and TRBJ2-1, with D possibly matching TRBD2 (7 bases). CDR1 and CDR2 (germline): MDHEN, SYDVKM. CDR3 length equals 16 residues. Trimming shortened V by 5 bases and J by 8 bases, and 22 bases separated the two germline ends. Here the CDR3 reads CASSPYIGGGRDEQFF. CDR3 coding DNA: TGTGCCAGCAGTCCTTACATAGGGGGGGGCAGGGATGAGCAGTTCTTC.

The chain couples TRBV4-3 to TRBJ1-2; a possible D gene is TRBD1 (6 bases). The CDR3 is 15 residues long. CDR1 and CDR2 from the germline V gene are LGHNA and YSLEER. The V gene lost 0 bases and the J gene lost 3 bases, with 11 bases spanning the gap. This chain's CDR3 is CASSQDPGADYGYTF. The CDR3 DNA reads as TGCGCCAGCAGCCAAGACCCAGGGGCGGACTATGGCTACACCTTC.

V usage is TRBV4-3 and J usage is TRBJ2-2; 8 nucleotides line up with TRBD1. The CDR3 spans 18 residues. Germline V gene lookup returns CDR1 LGHNA and CDR2 YSLEER. Losses at the gene ends were 1 base for V and 4 bases for J; bases not matched to a gene: 11. CDR3 sequence reads: CASSQGPAGTGSTGELFF. CDR3 sequence (DNA): TGCGCCAGCAGCCAAGGGCCGGCCGGGACAGGATCCACCGGGGAGCTGTTTTTT.

J is TRBJ1-2 and V is TRBV7-9, with D unresolved. Looked up from germline, CDR1 is SEHNR and CDR2 is FQNEAQ (reference sequence). There are 13 residues in the CDR3. V shed 5 bases and J shed 8 bases, with 15 bases lying between them. The CDR3 DNA sequence: TGTGCCAGCAGCGCAAAGGAGACTAGGGGCTACACCTTC. Amino acid sequence: CASSAKETRGYTF.

This CDR3 is CASSLGQSETQYF. The CDR3 nucleotides read TGTGCCAGCAGCTTGGGGCAGTCAGAGACCCAGTACTTC. The chain links TRBV5-4 to TRBJ2-5; D is unresolved. V lost 0 bases and J lost 4, with 7 bases in between. The germline V gene has CDR1 SGHNT and CDR2 YYREEE (reference sequence). The CDR3 runs to 13 residues. Full variable domain (rest looked up from reference TRBV5-4 and TRBJ2-5): ETGVTQSPTHLIKTRGQQVTLRCSSQSGHNTVSWYQQALGQGPQFIFQYYREEENGRGNFPPRFSGLQFPNYSSELNVNALELDDSALYLCASSLGQSETQYFGPGTRLLVL.

The chain joins TRBV18 to TRBJ2-7; the D gene is possibly TRBD2 (6 bases). Between the trimmed V and J ends, which lost 3 bases and 3 bases, there was a span of 15 bases. Germline V CDR1 and CDR2: KGHSH, LQKENI. This CDR3 region has 15 residues. CDR3 amino acids: CASSPGTGRIYEQYF. The CDR3 coding sequence is TGTGCCAGCTCACCCGGGACTGGGAGGATCTACGAGCAGTACTTC.

This clone was recorded only once. The V call is TRBV4-3, the J call TRBJ2-7; TRBD1 matches 10 bases. J gave up 2 bases and V 1 base, and 2 bases lay outside the gene matches. CDR1 is LGHNA, CDR2 YSLEER, per germline. The CDR3 is 15 amino acids. CDR3 sequence (DNA): TGCGCCAGCAGCCAAGGACAGGGGGCAACCTACGAGCAGTACTTC. This codes for CASSQGQGATYEQYF.

In its sample, this clone was seen a few times. The DNA for the CDR3 is TGTGCCAGCAGCCTCAGCGGGAGCTCCGGGGAGCTGTTTTTT. It is translated as CASSLSGSSGELFF. J is TRBJ2-2 and V is TRBV7-2; 8 bases are shared with TRBD2. Germline V gene data show CDR1 as SGHTA and CDR2 as FQGNSA. This CDR3 has 14 residues. The junction had 5 bases not matched to a gene; V was cut back by 5 bases and J by 6 bases.

This clone was detected only once. The chain is built from TRBV18 and TRBJ2-5; D perhaps matches TRBD1 (5 bases). CDR1 KGHSH and CDR2 LQKENI come from the germline V gene. Trimming left V 3 bases short and J 2 bases short, with 13 bases between. This CDR3 spans 15 amino acids. The CDR3 loop reads CASSPSTGQQETQYF. For the CDR3, the DNA is TGTGCCAGCTCACCGTCTACAGGCCAACAAGAGACCCAGTACTTC.

The sample holds many counts of this clone. The chain has TRBV4-3 and TRBJ2-6; a possible D gene is TRBD1 (5 bases). Germline loops: CDR1 LGHNA, CDR2 YSLEER. The CDR3 sequence is 16 residues long. V lost 0 bases to trimming and J lost 2 bases, with 8 bases between them. As DNA, the CDR3 is TGCGCCAGCAGCCAAGAGTCAGGGACTGGGGCCAACGTCCTGACTTTC. Translating gives CASSQESGTGANVLTF.

The chain recombines TRBV7-3 with TRBJ1-1; D possibly corresponds to TRBD1 (5 bases). CDR1 and CDR2 from the germline V gene are SGHTA and FQGTGA. Trimming stripped 5 bases from V and 6 bases from J, with 16 bases between. This CDR3 comprises 14 residues. CDR3 nucleotides: TGTGCCAGCAGCACGGGCAGGGTCGGATCTGAAGCTTTCTTT. Encoded protein: CASSTGRVGSEAFF.

This clone was seen only once. The chain uses TRBV27 and TRBJ2-7; 9 bases fit TRBD2. The V gene end was trimmed by 5 bases and the J gene end by 0 bases; junction bases not matched to a gene: 8. This CDR3 is 16 amino acids long. Germline loops: CDR1 MNHEY, CDR2 SMNVEV (reference sequence). CDR3 loop: CASSISSGGFSYEQYF. The CDR3 nucleotides are TGTGCCAGCAGTATCTCAAGCGGGGGGTTCTCCTACGAGCAGTACTTC.